These T cell receptor beta chains were read from a single sample in a study of control samples from healthy donors and cancer patients. Measured with immunoSEQ multiplex PCR; TCRdb has only the in-frame clones, and not every one. The table has about 120,000 clones, roughly nine tenths seen once. Sequenced material: blood. Source of these receptors: a woman in her late teens or twenties in good health. The CDR3 runs from the conserved cysteine through the conserved F or W. Fields, in order: J gene, V gene, clone size, D gene, CDR3 protein, CDR3 DNA. D genes are given only for firm matches. Not all rows give a size; the values are once, few, many and, for expanded clones, a class.

TRBJ2-7	TRBV6-5	-	TRBD1	CASSYSQGATHEQYF	TGTGCCAGCAGTTACTCGCAGGGGGCTACGCACGAGCAGTACTTC
TRBJ1-4	TRBV28	-	TRBD1	CASRHRGLGEKLFF	TGTGCCAGCAGACACAGGGGGCTGGGTGAAAAACTGTTTTTT
TRBJ1-1	TRBV5-1	-	TRBD1	CASSSGTGGGAEAFF	TGCGCCAGCAGCTCCGGGACAGGAGGAGGAGCTGAAGCTTTCTTT
TRBJ1-1	TRBV7-2	-	-	CASSLVFTDTAFF	TGTGCCAGCAGCTTAGTGTTTACGGATACCGCTTTCTTT
TRBJ2-3	TRBV20-1	-	-	CSASSLFVEVRSTDTQYF	TGCAGTGCTAGTAGTTTGTTTGTCGAGGTCCGGTCGACAGATACGCAGTATTTT
TRBJ2-2	TRBV7-7	-	TRBD1	CASSSDRGRGTGELFF	TGTGCCAGCAGCTCGGACAGGGGGCGAGGAACCGGGGAGCTGTTTTTT
TRBJ1-2	TRBV6-5	-	-	CASSYLGPWTSYGYTF	TGTGCCAGCAGTTACTTGGGACCGTGGACCTCCTATGGCTACACCTTC
TRBJ2-2	TRBV30	-	-	CAWSTAGGTGELFF	TGTGCCTGGAGTACGGCGGGCGGCACCGGGGAGCTGTTTTTT
TRBJ2-3	TRBV5-4	-	TRBD2	CASSALLRGGGDTQYF	TGTGCCAGCAGCGCCCTACTGCGGGGGGGCGGAGATACGCAGTATTTT
TRBJ2-7	TRBV24-1	-	-	CATSDSIEQYF	TGTGCCACCAGTGACTCGATAGAGCAGTACTTC
TRBJ2-1	TRBV9	-	TRBD2	CASSVAGAGEQFF	TGTGCCAGCAGCGTTGCGGGAGCAGGTGAGCAGTTCTTC
TRBJ2-7	TRBV7-2	-	-	CASSFSEGGGGQYF	TGTGCCAGCAGCTTTTCTGAGGGCGGGGGCGGACAGTACTTC
TRBJ1-2	TRBV6-6	-	TRBD1	CASSMGGQAPNYGYTF	TGTGCCAGCAGTATGGGGGGACAGGCCCCGAACTATGGCTACACCTTC
TRBJ1-1	TRBV29-1	-	TRBD1	CSVASTGEGTEAFF	TGCAGCGTTGCCTCCACAGGGGAGGGGACTGAAGCTTTCTTT
TRBJ1-4	TRBV5-1	-	-	CASSAWTEPNEKLFF	TGCGCCAGCAGCGCCTGGACGGAGCCCAATGAAAAACTGTTTTTT
TRBJ2-5	TRBV27	once	-	CASSFTGVQETQYF	TGTGCCAGCAGTTTTACAGGCGTCCAAGAGACCCAGTACTTC
TRBJ2-7	TRBV2	-	TRBD2	CASRELAGYSYEQYF	TGTGCCAGCAGGGAACTAGCGGGGTACTCCTACGAGCAGTACTTC
TRBJ2-5	TRBV19	-	-	CASKGDRGTSGKETQYF	TGTGCCAGTAAGGGGGACAGGGGGACTAGCGGAAAAGAGACCCAGTACTTC
TRBJ2-3	TRBV7-2	-	TRBD1	CASSLQGGTDTQYF	TGTGCCAGCAGCTTGCAGGGGGGCACAGATACGCAGTATTTT
TRBJ1-4	TRBV28	-	-	CASSLGHGGRTNEKLFF	TGTGCCAGCAGTTTGGGGCACGGGGGCCGGACTAATGAAAAACTGTTTTTT
TRBJ2-7	TRBV6-2/TRBV6-3	-	TRBD2	CASSPRTSGRYEQYF	TGTGCCAGCAGCCCCCGGACTAGCGGGCGCTACGAGCAGTACTTC
TRBJ1-5	TRBV3-1/TRBV3-2	-	TRBD1	CASSQGRSDRGNQPQHF	TGTGCCAGCAGCCAAGGAAGATCAGACAGGGGTAATCAGCCCCAGCATTTT
TRBJ2-2	TRBV7-9	-	TRBD2	CASTSGGGRNTGELFF	TGTGCCAGCACCTCAGGCGGGGGTCGGAACACCGGGGAGCTGTTTTTT
TRBJ2-7	TRBV19	few	-	CASSNPGGASAYEQYF	TGTGCCAGTAGTAACCCCGGAGGGGCGTCGGCCTACGAGCAGTACTTC
TRBJ2-3	TRBV28	-	TRBD1	CASSQTGGGSDTQYF	TGTGCCAGCAGTCAGACAGGGGGCGGTTCGGATACGCAGTATTTT
TRBJ2-3	TRBV7-2	-	-	CASSFGAGDTQYF	TGTGCCAGCAGCTTCGGCGCGGGAGATACGCAGTATTTT
TRBJ1-5	TRBV30	-	-	CAWSARPVSGVNQPQHF	TGTGCCTGGAGTGCTCGCCCTGTCTCGGGGGTTAATCAGCCCCAGCATTTT
TRBJ2-7	TRBV5-8	-	-	CASSRAGRGSYEQYF	TGTGCCAGCAGCCGGGCGGGCAGGGGCTCCTACGAGCAGTACTTC
TRBJ1-4	TRBV7-9	few	-	CASSLGRGSSANEKLFF	TGTGCCAGCAGCTTAGGGCGAGGGTCCAGTGCGAATGAAAAACTGTTTTTT
TRBJ1-1	TRBV2	many	-	CASSGLAPGMAFF	TGTGCCAGCAGTGGGCTGGCACCGGGGATGGCTTTCTTT
TRBJ2-1	TRBV27	-	-	CASSLYGVGSQFF	TGTGCCAGCAGTTTATACGGGGTGGGGTCGCAGTTCTTC
TRBJ1-5	TRBV3-1/TRBV3-2	-	-	CASSQGVGLYQPQHF	TGTGCCAGCAGCCAAGGAGTTGGCTTATATCAGCCCCAGCATTTT
TRBJ2-1	TRBV7-9	-	TRBD2	CASSSRLAGGRDEQFF	TGTGCCAGCAGCTCGAGACTAGCGGGAGGGCGGGATGAGCAGTTCTTC
TRBJ2-7	TRBV29-1	-	TRBD1	CSVVGTGKNEQYF	TGCAGCGTTGTTGGGACAGGGAAAAACGAGCAGTACTTC
TRBJ2-7	TRBV15	-	TRBD2	CATSRPPRGLAEVSYEQYF	TGTGCCACCAGCAGACCCCCAAGGGGCCTAGCGGAAGTATCCTACGAGCAGTACTTC
TRBJ1-6	TRBV5-4	-	-	CASSLAPYPTSYSPLHF	TGTGCCAGCAGCTTGGCTCCCTACCCCACTTCTTATTCACCCCTCCACTTT
TRBJ2-2	TRBV7-2	-	-	CASSSGTGPGELFF	TGTGCCAGCAGCTCCGGCACCGGCCCCGGGGAGCTGTTTTTT
TRBJ2-6	TRBV3-1/TRBV3-2	-	-	CASSRPGGSGANVLTF	TGTGCCAGCAGCCGCCCGGGGGGCTCGGGGGCCAACGTCCTGACTTTC
TRBJ1-1	TRBV5-6	-	TRBD1	CASSRSGQGRINTEAFF	TGTGCCAGCAGCCGTTCGGGACAGGGTAGAATTAACACTGAAGCTTTCTTT
TRBJ2-4	TRBV4-1	-	TRBD1	CASSQDWDRVIYIQYF	TGCGCCAGCAGCCAAGATTGGGACAGGGTAATTTACATTCAGTACTTC
TRBJ2-7	TRBV4-3	-	-	CASSQDSPDGEQYF	TGCGCCAGCAGCCAAGATTCCCCGGATGGCGAGCAGTACTTC
TRBJ1-2	TRBV28	-	TRBD1	CASSLPGQRYGYTF	TGTGCCAGCAGTTTACCGGGACAGAGATATGGCTACACCTTC
TRBJ2-2	TRBV6-1	-	-	CASSERGRDRLTGELFF	TGTGCCAGCAGTGAACGGGGAAGAGACAGACTCACCGGGGAGCTGTTTTTT
TRBJ2-7	TRBV6-2/TRBV6-3	-	TRBD1	CASSCIGTGCLAYF	TGTGCCAGCAGTTGTATTGGGACAGGGTGTCTGGCGTACTTC